The clone carrying this T cell receptor beta chain was picked up one time. Its antigen remains unknown. Assay used: immunoSEQ multiplex PCR; TCRdb lists only in-frame clones, some missing. The sample lists tens of thousands of clones; around 93% were seen once. This sample was included in a study of T cells after posttransplantation cyclophosphamide. Study-wide results and caveats: Later post-transplant blood repertoires were often dominated by donor CD8+ memory clones. Recipient CMV seropositivity and CMV reactivation strongly tracked TRB clonality.

The related graft donor's blood sample was taken on the day of bone marrow donation. The CDR3 sequence is 15 residues long. Losses at the gene ends were 4 bases for V and 7 bases for J; bases not matched to a gene: 11. Germline loops: CDR1 LNHDA, CDR2 SQIVND (reference sequence). This chain links TRBV19 with TRBJ1-2; 8 nucleotides agree with TRBD1. Source material: PBMCs. The TCR sequence derives from a woman younger than 45 in good health and a related stem cell transplant donor. CDR3 amino acids: CASSTSGGAGVGYTF. The DNA for the CDR3 is TGTGCCAGTAGTACATCAGGGGGCGCCGGGGTTGGCTACACCTTC.